This T cell receptor beta chain was recorded in a study of T cells in Graves' hyperthyroidism and ophthalmopathy (dated by TCRdb to between 2018 and 2021). Regarding the research as a whole: Peripheral blood samples were taken at initial diagnosis, before any treatment was given. To identify distinguishing TCR V-J signatures, a discovery cohort of 100 patients was used, comprising 40 to 45 with Graves' ophthalmopathy and around 60 with stable Graves' hyperthyroidism. Prospective prediction of ophthalmopathy was tested in an independent validation cohort of fewer than 20 hyperthyroidism patients and 15 to 17 patients who later progressed to ophthalmopathy. The 100 or so discovery patients were randomly divided into training and test sets at a 7:3 ratio. According to the paper, TCR Vbeta CDR3 sequencing was carried out on 135 peripheral blood samples, which came from approximately 41 ophthalmopathy, around 74 hyperthyroidism and 17 progressor patients. Thyroid tissue and blood T-cell repertoires from six Graves' hyperthyroidism patients were also compared in the study. After sampling, hyperthyroidism patients received methimazole starting at 30 mg daily, and ophthalmopathy patients received high-dose intravenous methylprednisolone. Results and caveats for the whole study, not just this receptor: A model built on a 13 V-J signature distinguished ophthalmopathy from stable hyperthyroidism, reaching about 89% sensitivity and under 84% specificity in cross-validation and 80%/75% in testing. In validation, the model predicted progression to ophthalmopathy a median of roughly 6.2 months before onset, with roughly 70% sensitivity and almost 75% specificity. Most expanded thyroid clonotypes (frequency above 0.001) were also detected in blood, a finding suggesting that blood repertoires may reflect thyroid immune responses. No statistical method was used to fix the sample size in advance, and group allocation was not hidden from the investigators.

A patient counted as having stable Graves' hyperthyroidism if no progression to ophthalmopathy occurred over 18 months of follow-up. Hyperthyroidism patients were newly diagnosed, had a disease duration of under 2 months, and were aged 18 to 65 years. Patients with uncontrolled infections, other autoimmune diseases, pregnancy or lactation were excluded. Diagnoses relied on clinical symptoms, serum thyroxine and TRAb, thyroid ultrasound and orbital computed tomography. PBMCs were isolated from 10 ml of fresh peripheral blood by Ficoll-Paque density gradient centrifugation. Total RNA was extracted with Trizol reagent, and quality was checked on an Agilent 2100 Bioanalyzer. Amplification of TCR beta CDR3 regions was carried out from RNA transcripts. For the first round of RT-PCR on the TCR CDR3, the HTBI primer set was used together with the Qiagen OneStep RT-PCR kit. The libraries were constructed in a second round of multiplex PCR and then size-selected and purified. Paired-end sequencing of the libraries was performed with 100 bp reads on an Illumina HiSeq2000. Turning to the authors' computational methods: SOAPnuke was used to process the raw data, throwing out any read that contained adapters or uncalled bases, had a mean Phred below 15, or lacked an exact constant-primer or identifier match. COPE v1.2.5 was used to merge high-quality paired reads, and clonotypes were defined as unique nucleotide sequences. MiTCR v1.1 was used to align the clonotypes against IMGT TRBV, TRBD and TRBJ reference segments. The analysis included only V-J combinations with a frequency above 0.0001, which together covered more than 98% of the repertoires. The TCS score was defined as F50 (clonal expansion) divided by E x V (chaos), with BLOSUM62-based TCRdist calculated between CDR3 peptides within each V-J. Welch's t-statistics and random forest reduced roughly 500 V-J features to 13, which were used in a naive Bayes classifier (R e1071). The Morisita-Horn index was used to measure how similar the thyroid and blood repertoires were. The public sequencing data were trimmed at Q25 with fastp and processed into clonotypes with MiXCR by TCRdb, which kept only in-frame beta chains. Under each unique CDR3 protein, matching rows form one entry showing the most common genes and DNA. TCRdb, rather than the study authors, made the V and J calls. The sample includes over 700,000 distinct CDR3 sequences, with roughly 40% observed a single time. About 9% of the sample is held by the ten biggest clonotypes.

About this clonotype itself: Its antigen is unknown. Base qualities are missing; no much larger clone stands one base away.

The sequenced sample was blood. The TCR was taken from a man between 18 and 29 years old with Graves' hyperthyroidism.

In nucleotide form, the sequence is TGTGCCAGCAGCCAATATGGGATCAATCAGCCCCAGCATTTT. It translates to CASSQYGINQPQHF. Recombination joined TRBV7-9 with TRBJ1-5; the D gene cannot be resolved reliably. Based on the germline V gene (reference sequence), the CDR1 and CDR2 sequences are SEHNR and FQNEAQ. At the junction V is shortened by 5 bases and J by 3 bases, with 11 bases in between. The CDR3 holds 14 amino acids from the cysteine to the phenylalanine. This entry keeps only the CDR3 DNA: 42 bases, framed from base 1.